A selection of T cell receptor beta chains follows, all from one sample in a study of cytomegalovirus exposure and HLA in healthy donors. Assay used: immunoSEQ multiplex PCR; TCRdb lists only in-frame clones, some missing. Here the sample spans roughly 98,000 clones, 87% being singletons. The sequencing sample was made of PBMCs. These receptors were collected from a woman in her 30s in good health and CMV-seronegative. The conserved cysteine and the conserved F or W are not part of the CDR3 here.

j_gene | v_gene | CDR3aa
TRBJ2-7 | TRBV27 | ASSSRDYTYEQY
TRBJ2-2 | TRBV27 | ASSLLTGSAGELF
TRBJ1-3 | TRBV27 | ASSFISWVRDRGSGNTIY
TRBJ2-3 | TRBV18 | ASSFRVEGTQY
TRBJ2-1 | TRBV7-9 | ASSSLGTGVSYNEQF
TRBJ2-3 | TRBV2 | ARYGGGDTDTQY
TRBJ2-1 | TRBV6-1 | ASSAGGVSYNEQF
TRBJ1-2 | TRBV7-9 | ASSVGQGYGYT
TRBJ1-1 | TRBV5-1 | ASSLDGRPNTEAF
TRBJ2-1 | TRBV7-6 | ASSLQAGGYNEQF
TRBJ2-5 | TRBV16 | ASSLNPRRDGAQY
TRBJ2-7 | TRBV28 | ASSPGGVLSYEQY
TRBJ2-2 | TRBV2 | ASKDRENTGELF
TRBJ1-1 | TRBV6-4 | ASSTTGGKAEAF
TRBJ2-1 | TRBV5-4 | ASSLEIAGRGNEQF
TRBJ1-2 | TRBV19 | ASSIQGVGYGYT
TRBJ2-2 | TRBV7-7 | ASSRDRMAGELF
TRBJ1-5 | TRBV19 | ASNGFLQGTREPQH
TRBJ2-7 | TRBV27 | ASSYPGRKKY